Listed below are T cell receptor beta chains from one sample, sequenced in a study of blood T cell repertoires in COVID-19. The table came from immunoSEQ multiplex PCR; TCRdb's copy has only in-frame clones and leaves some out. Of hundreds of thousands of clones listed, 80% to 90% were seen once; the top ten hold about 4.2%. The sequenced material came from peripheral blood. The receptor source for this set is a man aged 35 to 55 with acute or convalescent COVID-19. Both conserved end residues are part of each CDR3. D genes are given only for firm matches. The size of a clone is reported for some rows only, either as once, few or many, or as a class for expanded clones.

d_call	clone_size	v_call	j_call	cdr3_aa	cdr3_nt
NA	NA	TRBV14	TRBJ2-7	CASSEQVSPLGEQYF	TGTGCCAGCAGCGAACAGGTATCCCCCTTGGGAGAGCAGTACTTC
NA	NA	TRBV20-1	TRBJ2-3	CSASVAYWTGTDTQYF	TGCAGTGCTAGTGTAGCCTATTGGACTGGGACAGATACGCAGTATTTT
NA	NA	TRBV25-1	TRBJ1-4	CASSESGAGVGEKLFF	TGTGCCAGCAGTGAATCGGGAGCGGGGGTAGGGGAAAAACTGTTTTTT
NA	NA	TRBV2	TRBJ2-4	CASSLVQLLGEVQYF	TGTGCCAGCAGTTTGGTTCAACTTCTGGGGGAGGTTCAGTACTTC
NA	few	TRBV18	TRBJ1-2	CASSPDGEYGYTF	TGTGCCAGCTCACCTGACGGGGAATATGGCTACACCTTC
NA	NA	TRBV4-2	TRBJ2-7	CASSPRDKTYEQYF	TGTGCCAGCAGCCCCCGGGACAAAACCTACGAGCAGTACTTC
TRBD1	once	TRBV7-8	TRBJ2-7	CASSLKDRGPYEQYF	TGTGCCAGCAGCTTAAAGGACAGGGGACCCTACGAGCAGTACTTC
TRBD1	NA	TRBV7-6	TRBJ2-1	CASSLLGQGQGKQFF	TGTGCCAGCAGCTTACTTGGACAGGGGCAGGGCAAGCAGTTCTTC
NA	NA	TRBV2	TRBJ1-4	CASRERPSLNEKLFF	TGTGCCAGCAGGGAGAGACCGTCCCTTAATGAAAAACTGTTTTTT
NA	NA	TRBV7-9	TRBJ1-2	CASSPSEGYTF	TGTGCCAGCAGCCCGTCGGAGGGCTACACCTTC
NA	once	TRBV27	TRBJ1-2	CASSNRENYGYTF	TGTGCCAGCAGTAACAGGGAAAACTATGGCTACACCTTC
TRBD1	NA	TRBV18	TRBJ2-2	CASSPGTGGLTGELFF	TGTGCCAGCTCACCGGGGACAGGGGGCCTCACCGGGGAGCTGTTTTTT
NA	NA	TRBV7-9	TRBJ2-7	CASSLEPTVYEQYF	TGTGCCAGCAGCTTAGAACCCACAGTGTACGAGCAGTACTTC